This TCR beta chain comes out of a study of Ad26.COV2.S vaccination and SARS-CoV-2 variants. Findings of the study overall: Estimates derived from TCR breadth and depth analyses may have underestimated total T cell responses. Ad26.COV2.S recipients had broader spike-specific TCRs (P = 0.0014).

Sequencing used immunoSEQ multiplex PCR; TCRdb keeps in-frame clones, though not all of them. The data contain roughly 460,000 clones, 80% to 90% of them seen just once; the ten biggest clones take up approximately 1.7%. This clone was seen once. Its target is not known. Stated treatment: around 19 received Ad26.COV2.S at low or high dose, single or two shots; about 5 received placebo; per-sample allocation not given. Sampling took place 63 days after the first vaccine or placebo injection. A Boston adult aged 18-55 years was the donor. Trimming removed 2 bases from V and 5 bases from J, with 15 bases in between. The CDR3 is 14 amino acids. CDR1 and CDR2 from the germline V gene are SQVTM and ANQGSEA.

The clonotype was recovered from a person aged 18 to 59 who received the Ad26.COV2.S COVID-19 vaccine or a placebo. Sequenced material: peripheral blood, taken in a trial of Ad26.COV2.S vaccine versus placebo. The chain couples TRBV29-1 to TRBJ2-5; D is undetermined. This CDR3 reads CSVERAAVPETQYF. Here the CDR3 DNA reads TGCAGCGTTGAACGCGCGGCAGTCCCCGAGACCCAGTACTTC.